The rows below give T cell receptor beta chains drawn from one sample of a study of blood T cell repertoires in COVID-19. The repertoire was sequenced with immunoSEQ multiplex PCR; TCRdb's copy has only in-frame clones and lacks some. The sample lists about 300,000 clones, 85% to 90% occurring once. The specimen was peripheral blood. The receptor source for this set is a woman aged 25 to 45 with COVID-19, enrolled during active disease. CDR3s include the opening cysteine and the closing phenylalanine or tryptophan. The order of the fields is J gene, V gene, CDR3 protein.

j_gene: TRBJ2-1
v_gene: TRBV9
CDR3aa: CASSPFGGTLSYNEQFF

j_gene: TRBJ1-2
v_gene: TRBV19
CDR3aa: CATRELSNYGYTF

j_gene: TRBJ2-3
v_gene: TRBV7-3
CDR3aa: CASSLGAGTDTQYF

j_gene: TRBJ2-3
v_gene: TRBV5-1
CDR3aa: CASSLPGQGTDTQYF

j_gene: TRBJ1-1
v_gene: TRBV28
CDR3aa: CASSLIGQEAFF

j_gene: TRBJ1-1
v_gene: TRBV19
CDR3aa: CASSIRTGMNTEAFF

j_gene: TRBJ2-6
v_gene: TRBV3-1/TRBV3-2
CDR3aa: CASSQLGLTSGANVLTF

j_gene: TRBJ2-3
v_gene: TRBV5-1
CDR3aa: CASSFELAGMDTQYF

j_gene: TRBJ1-3
v_gene: TRBV29-1
CDR3aa: CSVELRDRSPFFSGNTIYF

j_gene: TRBJ1-2
v_gene: TRBV28
CDR3aa: CASSLAGFSYGYTF

j_gene: TRBJ2-7
v_gene: TRBV7-9
CDR3aa: CASSLSSGGLTSYEQYF

j_gene: TRBJ1-5
v_gene: TRBV28
CDR3aa: CASSLERGQARSNQPQHF

j_gene: TRBJ2-2
v_gene: TRBV18
CDR3aa: CASSREGSGELFF

j_gene: TRBJ2-5
v_gene: TRBV24-1
CDR3aa: CATSDLWFGQEETQYF

j_gene: TRBJ1-2
v_gene: TRBV2
CDR3aa: CASSEEQGLEGYTF

j_gene: TRBJ1-1
v_gene: TRBV6-1
CDR3aa: CASSEDRPDEAFF

j_gene: TRBJ1-2
v_gene: TRBV3-1/TRBV3-2
CDR3aa: CASSQQGESGGYTF

j_gene: TRBJ1-2
v_gene: TRBV3-1/TRBV3-2
CDR3aa: CASSQEKRGQETF

j_gene: TRBJ1-1
v_gene: TRBV24-1
CDR3aa: CATSEGGLMNTEAFF

j_gene: TRBJ1-3
v_gene: TRBV28
CDR3aa: CASSLFTGGTGNTIYF

j_gene: TRBJ1-5
v_gene: TRBV28
CDR3aa: CASSPDTRTGGIQPQHF

j_gene: TRBJ2-2
v_gene: TRBV30
CDR3aa: CAWSRQATGELFF

j_gene: TRBJ1-5
v_gene: TRBV10-1
CDR3aa: CASSESGDGTQPQHF

j_gene: TRBJ2-5
v_gene: TRBV28
CDR3aa: CASGSGGGMQETQYF

j_gene: TRBJ1-1
v_gene: TRBV2
CDR3aa: CASSEGFEAFF

j_gene: TRBJ1-1
v_gene: TRBV6-5
CDR3aa: CATSDTQNTEAFF

j_gene: TRBJ2-5
v_gene: TRBV6-5
CDR3aa: CASSYSFGGGETQYF

j_gene: TRBJ2-2
v_gene: TRBV6-8
CDR3aa: CASSYSQGRGPRRTGELFF

j_gene: TRBJ1-2
v_gene: TRBV5-1
CDR3aa: CASSSPPEGYGYTF

j_gene: TRBJ2-7
v_gene: TRBV18
CDR3aa: CASSPAPGGQTYEQYF

j_gene: TRBJ2-3
v_gene: TRBV7-2
CDR3aa: CASNTYGTGFTDTQYF

j_gene: TRBJ1-6
v_gene: TRBV27
CDR3aa: CASSLVGGFTGDNSPLHF

j_gene: TRBJ2-5
v_gene: TRBV4-1
CDR3aa: CASSQDNSGWETQYF